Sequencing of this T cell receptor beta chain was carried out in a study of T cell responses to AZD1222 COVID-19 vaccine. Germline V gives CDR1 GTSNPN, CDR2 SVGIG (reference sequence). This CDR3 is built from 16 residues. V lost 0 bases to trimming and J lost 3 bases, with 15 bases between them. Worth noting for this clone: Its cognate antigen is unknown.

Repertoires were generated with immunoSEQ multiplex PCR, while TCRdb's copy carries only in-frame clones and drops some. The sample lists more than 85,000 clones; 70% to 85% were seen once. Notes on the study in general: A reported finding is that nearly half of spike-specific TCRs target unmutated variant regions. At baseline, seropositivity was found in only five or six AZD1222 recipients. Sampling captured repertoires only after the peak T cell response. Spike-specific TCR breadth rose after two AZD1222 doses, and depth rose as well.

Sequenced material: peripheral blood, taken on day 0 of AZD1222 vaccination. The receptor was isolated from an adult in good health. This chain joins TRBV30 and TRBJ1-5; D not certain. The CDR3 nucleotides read TGTGCCTGGAGTGTTAGGCGGGCGGGGTCCAATCAGCCCCAGCATTTT. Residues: CAWSVRRAGSNQPQHF.